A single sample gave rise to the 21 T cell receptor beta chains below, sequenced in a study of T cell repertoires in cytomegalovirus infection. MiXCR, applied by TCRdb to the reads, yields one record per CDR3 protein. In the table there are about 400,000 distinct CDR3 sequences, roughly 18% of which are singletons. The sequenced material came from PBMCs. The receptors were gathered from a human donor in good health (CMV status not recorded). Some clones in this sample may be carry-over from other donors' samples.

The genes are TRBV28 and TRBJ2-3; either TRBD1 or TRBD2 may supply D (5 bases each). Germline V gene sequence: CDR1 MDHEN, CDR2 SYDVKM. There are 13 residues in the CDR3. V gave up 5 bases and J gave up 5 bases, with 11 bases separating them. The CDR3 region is CASSDMGVDTQYF. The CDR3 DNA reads TGTGCCAGCAGTGACATGGGGGTAGATACGCAGTATTTT.

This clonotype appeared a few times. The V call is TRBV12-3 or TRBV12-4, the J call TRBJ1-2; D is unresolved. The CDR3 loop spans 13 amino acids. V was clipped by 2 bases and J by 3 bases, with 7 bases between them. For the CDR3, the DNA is TGTGCCAGCAGTTTACCAGGAGACTATGGCTACACCTTC. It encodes CASSLPGDYGYTF.

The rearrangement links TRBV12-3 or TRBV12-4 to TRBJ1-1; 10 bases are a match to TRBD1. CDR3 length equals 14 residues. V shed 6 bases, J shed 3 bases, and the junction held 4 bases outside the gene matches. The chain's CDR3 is CASRGTGEDTEAFF. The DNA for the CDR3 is TGTGCCAGCAGAGGGACAGGGGAGGACACTGAAGCTTTCTTT.

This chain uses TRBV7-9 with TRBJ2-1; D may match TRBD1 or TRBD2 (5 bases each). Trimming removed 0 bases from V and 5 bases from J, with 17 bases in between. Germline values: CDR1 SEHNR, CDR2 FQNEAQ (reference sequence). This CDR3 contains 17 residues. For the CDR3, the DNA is TGTGCCAGCAGCTTAGCCCCCGGCCTAGGGGACGACAATGAGCAGTTCTTC. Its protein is CASSLAPGLGDDNEQFF.

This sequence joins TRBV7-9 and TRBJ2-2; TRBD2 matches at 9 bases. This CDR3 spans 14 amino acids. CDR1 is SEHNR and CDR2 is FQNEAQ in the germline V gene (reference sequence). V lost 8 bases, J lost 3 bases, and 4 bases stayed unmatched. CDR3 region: CASGSGGYTGELFF. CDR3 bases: TGTGCCAGCGGTAGCGGGGGATACACCGGGGAGCTGTTTTTT.

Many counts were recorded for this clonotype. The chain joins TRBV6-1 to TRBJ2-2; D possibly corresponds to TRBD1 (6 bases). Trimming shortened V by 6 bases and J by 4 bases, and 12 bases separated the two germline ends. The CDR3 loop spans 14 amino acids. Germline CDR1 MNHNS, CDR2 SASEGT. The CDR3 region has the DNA TGTGCCAGCAGGAAGGACAGCTTCACCGGGGAGCTGTTTTTT. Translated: CASRKDSFTGELFF.

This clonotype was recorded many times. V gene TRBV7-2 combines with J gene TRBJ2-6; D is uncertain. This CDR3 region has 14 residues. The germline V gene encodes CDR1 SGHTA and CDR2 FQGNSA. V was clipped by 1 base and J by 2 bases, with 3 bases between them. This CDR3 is CASSLDPGANVLTF. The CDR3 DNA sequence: TGTGCCAGCAGCTTAGATCCTGGGGCCAACGTCCTGACTTTC. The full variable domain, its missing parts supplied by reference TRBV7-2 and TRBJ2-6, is GAGVSQSPSNKVTEKGKDVELRCDPISGHTALYWYRQSLGQGLEFLIYFQGNSAPDKSGLPSDRFSAERTGGSVSTLTIQRTQQEDSAVYLCASSLDPGANVLTFGAGSRLTVL.

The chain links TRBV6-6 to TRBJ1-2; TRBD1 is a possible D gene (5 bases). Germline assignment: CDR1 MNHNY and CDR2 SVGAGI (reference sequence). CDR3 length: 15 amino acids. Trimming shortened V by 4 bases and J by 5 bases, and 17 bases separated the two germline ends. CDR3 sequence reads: CASSWNMAGGYGYTF. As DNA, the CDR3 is TGTGCCAGCAGTTGGAACATGGCCGGGGGATATGGCTACACCTTC.

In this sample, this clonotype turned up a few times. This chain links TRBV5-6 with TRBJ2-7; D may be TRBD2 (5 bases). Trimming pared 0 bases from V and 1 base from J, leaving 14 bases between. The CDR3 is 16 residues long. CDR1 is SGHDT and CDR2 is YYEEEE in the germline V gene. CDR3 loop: CASSLARRATSYEQYF. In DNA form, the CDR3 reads TGTGCCAGCAGCTTGGCCCGGCGGGCTACTTCCTACGAGCAGTACTTC.

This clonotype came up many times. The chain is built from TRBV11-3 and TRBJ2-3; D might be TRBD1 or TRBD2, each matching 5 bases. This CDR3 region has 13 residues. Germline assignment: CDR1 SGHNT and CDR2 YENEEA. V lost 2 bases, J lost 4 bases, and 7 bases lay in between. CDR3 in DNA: TGTGCCAGCAGCTTACAGGGAGCAGATACGCAGTATTTT. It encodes CASSLQGADTQYF.

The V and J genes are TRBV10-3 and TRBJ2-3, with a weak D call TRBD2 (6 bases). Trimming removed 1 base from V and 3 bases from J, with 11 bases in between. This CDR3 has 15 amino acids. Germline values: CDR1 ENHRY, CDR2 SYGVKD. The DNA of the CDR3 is TGTGCCATCAGTGAGTTTGGAGGGCTGACAGATACGCAGTATTTT. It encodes CAISEFGGLTDTQYF.

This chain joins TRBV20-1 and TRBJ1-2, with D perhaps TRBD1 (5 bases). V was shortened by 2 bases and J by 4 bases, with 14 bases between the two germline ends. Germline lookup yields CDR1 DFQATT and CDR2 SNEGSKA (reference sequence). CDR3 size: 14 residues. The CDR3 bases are TGCAGTGCTAGACTCGGGACGGCCCGCTATGGCTACACCTTC. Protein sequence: CSARLGTARYGYTF.

CDR3 region: CASSLVGQGYTGELFF. CDR3 bases: TGTGCCAGCAGCTTAGTAGGACAGGGATACACCGGGGAGCTGTTTTTT. The J gene is TRBJ2-2, the V gene TRBV7-9, with 8 positions matching TRBD1. J lost 3 bases, V lost 1 base, and 4 bases had no gene match. Germline CDR1 SEHNR, CDR2 FQNEAQ (reference sequence). The CDR3 length is 16 residues.

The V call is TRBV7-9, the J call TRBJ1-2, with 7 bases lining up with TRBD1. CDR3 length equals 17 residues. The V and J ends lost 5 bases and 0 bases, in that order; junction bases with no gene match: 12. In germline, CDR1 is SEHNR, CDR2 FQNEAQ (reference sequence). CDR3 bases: TGTGCCAGCAGCCGCCAAAGGGACAGAACATCTAACTATGGCTACACCTTC. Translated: CASSRQRDRTSNYGYTF.

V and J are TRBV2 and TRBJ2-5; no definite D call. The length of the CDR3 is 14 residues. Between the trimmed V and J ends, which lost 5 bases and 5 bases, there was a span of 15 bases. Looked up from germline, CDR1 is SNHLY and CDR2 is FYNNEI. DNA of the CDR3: TGTGCCAGCAGTTCGGCGAGCAACAGTGAGACCCAGTACTTC. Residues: CASSSASNSETQYF.

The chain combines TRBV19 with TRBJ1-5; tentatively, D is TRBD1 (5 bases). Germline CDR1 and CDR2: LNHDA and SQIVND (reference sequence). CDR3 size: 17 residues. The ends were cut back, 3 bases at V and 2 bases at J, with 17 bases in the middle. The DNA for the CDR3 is TGTGCCAGTAGTATTGGACAAGGATCACCTCGCAATCAGCCCCAGCATTTT. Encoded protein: CASSIGQGSPRNQPQHF.

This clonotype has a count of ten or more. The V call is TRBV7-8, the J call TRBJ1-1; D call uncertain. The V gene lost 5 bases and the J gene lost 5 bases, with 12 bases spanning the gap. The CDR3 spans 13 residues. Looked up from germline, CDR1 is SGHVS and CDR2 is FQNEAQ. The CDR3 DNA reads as TGTGCCAGCAGCCTAGGGCGGGCGACTGAAGCTTTCTTT. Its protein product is CASSLGRATEAFF.

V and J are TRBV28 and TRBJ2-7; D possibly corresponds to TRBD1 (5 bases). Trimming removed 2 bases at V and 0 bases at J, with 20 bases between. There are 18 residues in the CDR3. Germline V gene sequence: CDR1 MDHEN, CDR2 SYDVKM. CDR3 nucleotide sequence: TGTGCCAGCAGTTTAGTGTTAGGACAAACCCTAACCTCCTACGAGCAGTACTTC. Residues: CASSLVLGQTLTSYEQYF.

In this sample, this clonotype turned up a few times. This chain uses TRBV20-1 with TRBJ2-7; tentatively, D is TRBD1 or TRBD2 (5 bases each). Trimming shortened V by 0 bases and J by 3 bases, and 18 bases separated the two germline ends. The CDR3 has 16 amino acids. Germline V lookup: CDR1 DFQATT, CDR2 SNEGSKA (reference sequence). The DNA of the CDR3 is TGCAGTGCTAGAGATGTGGGGCAGGGAGATTACTACGAGCAGTACTTC. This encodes CSARDVGQGDYYEQYF.

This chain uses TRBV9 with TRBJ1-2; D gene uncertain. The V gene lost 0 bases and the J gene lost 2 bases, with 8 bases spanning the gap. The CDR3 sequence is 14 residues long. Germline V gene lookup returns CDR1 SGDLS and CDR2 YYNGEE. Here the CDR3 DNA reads TGTGCCAGCAGCGTAGCTACACAGAACTATGGCTACACCTTC. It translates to CASSVATQNYGYTF.

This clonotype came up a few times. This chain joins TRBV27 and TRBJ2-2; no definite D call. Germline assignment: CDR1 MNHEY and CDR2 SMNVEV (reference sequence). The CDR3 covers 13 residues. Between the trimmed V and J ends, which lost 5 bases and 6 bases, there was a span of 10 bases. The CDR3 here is CASSITVSGELFF. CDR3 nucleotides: TGTGCCAGCAGTATCACAGTATCCGGGGAGCTGTTTTTT.